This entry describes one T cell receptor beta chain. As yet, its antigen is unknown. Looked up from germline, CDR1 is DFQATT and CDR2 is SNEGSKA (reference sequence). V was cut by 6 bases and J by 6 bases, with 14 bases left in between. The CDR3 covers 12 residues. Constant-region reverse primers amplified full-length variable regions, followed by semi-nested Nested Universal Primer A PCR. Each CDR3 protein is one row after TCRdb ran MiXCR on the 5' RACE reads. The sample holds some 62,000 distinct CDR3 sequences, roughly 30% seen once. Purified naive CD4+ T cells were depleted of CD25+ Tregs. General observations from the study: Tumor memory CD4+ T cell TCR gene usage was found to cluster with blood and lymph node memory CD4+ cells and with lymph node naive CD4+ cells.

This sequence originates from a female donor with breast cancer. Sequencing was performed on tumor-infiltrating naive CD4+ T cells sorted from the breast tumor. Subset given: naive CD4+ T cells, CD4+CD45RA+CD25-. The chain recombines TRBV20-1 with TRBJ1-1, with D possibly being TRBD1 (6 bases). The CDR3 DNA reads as TGCAGTGCCACAACAGGGATCGCTGAAGCTTTCTTT. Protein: CSATTGIAEAFF.